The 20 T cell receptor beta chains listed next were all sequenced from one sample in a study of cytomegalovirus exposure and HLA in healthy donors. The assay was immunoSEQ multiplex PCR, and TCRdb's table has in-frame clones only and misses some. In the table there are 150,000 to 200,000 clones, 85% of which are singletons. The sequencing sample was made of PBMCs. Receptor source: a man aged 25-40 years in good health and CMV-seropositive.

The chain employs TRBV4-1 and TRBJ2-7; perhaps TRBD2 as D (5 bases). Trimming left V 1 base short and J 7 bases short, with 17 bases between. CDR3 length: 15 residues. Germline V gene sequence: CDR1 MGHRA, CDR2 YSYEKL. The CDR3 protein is CASSQGPGAGGEQYF. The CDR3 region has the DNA TGCGCCAGCAGCCAAGGCCCGGGTGCCGGAGGAGAGCAGTACTTC.

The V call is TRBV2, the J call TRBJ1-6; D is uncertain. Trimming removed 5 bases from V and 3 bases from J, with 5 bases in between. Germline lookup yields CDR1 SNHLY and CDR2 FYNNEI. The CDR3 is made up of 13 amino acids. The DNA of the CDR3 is TGTGCCAGCAGTACAGACTATAATTCACCCCTCCACTTT. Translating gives CASSTDYNSPLHF.

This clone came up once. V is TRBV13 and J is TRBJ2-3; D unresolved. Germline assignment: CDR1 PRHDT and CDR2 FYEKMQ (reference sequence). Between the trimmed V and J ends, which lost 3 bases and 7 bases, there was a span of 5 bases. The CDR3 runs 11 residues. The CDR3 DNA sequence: TGTGCCAGCAGCTTGAGAAATACGCAGTATTTT. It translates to CASSLRNTQYF.

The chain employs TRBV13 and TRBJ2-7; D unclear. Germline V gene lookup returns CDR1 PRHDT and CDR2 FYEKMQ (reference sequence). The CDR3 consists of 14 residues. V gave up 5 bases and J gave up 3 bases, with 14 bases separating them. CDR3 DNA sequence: TGTGCCAGCAGCGGAGTGGATAGCCTCTACGAGCAGTACTTC. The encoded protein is CASSGVDSLYEQYF.

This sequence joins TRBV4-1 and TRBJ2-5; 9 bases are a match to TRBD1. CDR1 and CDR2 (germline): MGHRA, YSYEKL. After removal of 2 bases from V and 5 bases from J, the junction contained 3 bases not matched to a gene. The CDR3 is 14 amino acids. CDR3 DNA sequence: TGCGCCAGCAGCCAATGGGACAGGGTTGAGACCCAGTACTTC. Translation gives CASSQWDRVETQYF.

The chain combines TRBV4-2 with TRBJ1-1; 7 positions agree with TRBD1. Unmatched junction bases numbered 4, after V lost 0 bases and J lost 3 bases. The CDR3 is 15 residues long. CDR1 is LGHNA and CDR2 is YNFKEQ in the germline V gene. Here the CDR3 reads CASSQEQGWDTEAFF. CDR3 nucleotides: TGTGCCAGCAGCCAAGAACAGGGGTGGGACACTGAAGCTTTCTTT.

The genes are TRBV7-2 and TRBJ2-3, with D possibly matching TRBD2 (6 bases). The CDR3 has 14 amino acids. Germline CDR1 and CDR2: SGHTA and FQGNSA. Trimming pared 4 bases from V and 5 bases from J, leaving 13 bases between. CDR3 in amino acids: CASSSRDSRDTQYF. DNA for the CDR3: TGTGCCAGCAGCTCCCGGGACTCAAGAGATACGCAGTATTTT.

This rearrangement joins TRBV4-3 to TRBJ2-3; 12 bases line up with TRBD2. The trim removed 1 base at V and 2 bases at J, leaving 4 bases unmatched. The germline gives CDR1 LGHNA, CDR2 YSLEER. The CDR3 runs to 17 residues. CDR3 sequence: CASSQVPSGGATDTQYF. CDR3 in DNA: TGCGCCAGCAGCCAAGTTCCTAGCGGGGGGGCCACAGATACGCAGTATTTT.

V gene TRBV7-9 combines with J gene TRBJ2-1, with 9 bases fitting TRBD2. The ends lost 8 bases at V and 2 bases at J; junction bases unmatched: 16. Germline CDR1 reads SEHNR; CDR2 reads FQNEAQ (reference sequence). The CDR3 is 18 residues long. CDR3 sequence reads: CASHPGAGGEFAYNEQFF. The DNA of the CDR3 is TGTGCCAGCCACCCCGGGGCGGGGGGGGAGTTCGCCTACAATGAGCAGTTCTTC.

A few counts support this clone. CDR3 bases: TGTGCCAGCAGTTCCGCAGGGGCAACTAATGAAAAACTGTTTTTT. It translates to CASSSAGATNEKLFF. The genes are TRBV27 and TRBJ1-4; TRBD1 is a possible D gene (6 bases). The CDR3 length is 15 residues. The germline V gene encodes CDR1 MNHEY and CDR2 SMNVEV (reference sequence). Trimming shortened V by 4 bases and J by 0 bases, and 9 bases separated the two germline ends.

The CDR3, as DNA: TGTGCCAGTAGTACGCCTCCCCGCAGGGGGCGTCAGCCCCAGCATTTT. Its protein product is CASSTPPRRGRQPQHF. The rearrangement uses TRBV19 and TRBJ1-5, with 8 bases matching TRBD1. The CDR3 spans 16 residues. V shed 4 bases and J 6 bases; nucleotides not matched to a gene: 11. From germline, CDR1 is LNHDA and CDR2 SQIVND (reference sequence).

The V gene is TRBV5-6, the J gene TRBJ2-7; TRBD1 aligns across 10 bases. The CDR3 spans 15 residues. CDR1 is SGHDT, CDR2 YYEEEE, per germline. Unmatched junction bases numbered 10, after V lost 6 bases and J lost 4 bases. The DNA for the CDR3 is TGTGCCAGCACCTCAACCCGGGACAGGGGATACGAGCAGTACTTC. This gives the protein CASTSTRDRGYEQYF.

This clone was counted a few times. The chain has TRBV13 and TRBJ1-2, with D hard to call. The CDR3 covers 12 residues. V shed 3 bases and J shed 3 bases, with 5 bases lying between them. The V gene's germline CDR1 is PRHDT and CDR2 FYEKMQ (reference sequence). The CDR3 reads CASSFGDYGYTF. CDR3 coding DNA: TGTGCCAGCAGCTTCGGGGACTATGGCTACACCTTC. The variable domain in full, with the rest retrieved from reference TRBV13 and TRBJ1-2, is AAGVIQSPRHLIKEKRETATLKCYPIPRHDTVYWYQQGPGQDPQFLISFYEKMQSDKGSIPDRFSAQQFSDYHSELNMSSLELGDSALYFCASSFGDYGYTFGSGTRLTVV.

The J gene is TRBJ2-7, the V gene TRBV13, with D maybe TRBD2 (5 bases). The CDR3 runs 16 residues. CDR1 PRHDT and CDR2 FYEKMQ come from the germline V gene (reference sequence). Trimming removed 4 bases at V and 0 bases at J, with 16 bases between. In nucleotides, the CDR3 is TGTGCCAGCAGCTCCACCCTTGGCGGGTCCTCCTACGAGCAGTACTTC. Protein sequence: CASSSTLGGSSYEQYF.

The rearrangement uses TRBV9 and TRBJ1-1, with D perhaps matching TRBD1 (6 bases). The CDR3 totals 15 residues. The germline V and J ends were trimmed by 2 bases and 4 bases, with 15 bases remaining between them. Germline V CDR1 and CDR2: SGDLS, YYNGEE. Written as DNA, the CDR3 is TGTGCCAGCAGCGTGACAGGCGCTGACGGCACTGAAGCTTTCTTT. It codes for CASSVTGADGTEAFF.

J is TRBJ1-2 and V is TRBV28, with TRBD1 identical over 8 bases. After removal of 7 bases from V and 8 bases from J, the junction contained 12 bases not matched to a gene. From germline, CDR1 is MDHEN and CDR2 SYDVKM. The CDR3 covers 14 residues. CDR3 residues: CASITGDRRQGYTF. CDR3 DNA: TGTGCCAGCATAACGGGGGACAGGCGACAAGGCTACACCTTC.

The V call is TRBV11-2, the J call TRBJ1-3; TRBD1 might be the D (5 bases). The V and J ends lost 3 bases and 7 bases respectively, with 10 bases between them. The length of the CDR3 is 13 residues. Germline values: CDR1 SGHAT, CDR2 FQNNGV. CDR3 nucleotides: TGTGCCAGCAGCTTGTGGCCAGGGAACACCATATATTTT. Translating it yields CASSLWPGNTIYF. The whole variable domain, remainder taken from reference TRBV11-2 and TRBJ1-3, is EAGVAQSPRYKIIEKRQSVAFWCNPISGHATLYWYQQILGQGPKLLIQFQNNGVVDDSQLPKDRFSAERLKGVDSTLKIQPAKLEDSAVYLCASSLWPGNTIYFGEGSWLTVV.

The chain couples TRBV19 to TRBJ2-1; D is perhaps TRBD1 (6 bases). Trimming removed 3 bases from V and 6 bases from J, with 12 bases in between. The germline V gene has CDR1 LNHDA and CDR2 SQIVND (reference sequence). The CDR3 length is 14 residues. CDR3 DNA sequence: TGTGCCAGTAGTATGGTGGCCAGGGGCAATGAGCAGTTCTTC. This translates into CASSMVARGNEQFF.

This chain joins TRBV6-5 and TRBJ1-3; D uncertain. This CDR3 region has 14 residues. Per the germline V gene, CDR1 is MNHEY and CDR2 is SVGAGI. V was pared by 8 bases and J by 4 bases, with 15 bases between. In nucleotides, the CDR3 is TGTGCCAGCTCACGAGGTTCGCTGGGAAACACCATATATTTT. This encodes CASSRGSLGNTIYF.

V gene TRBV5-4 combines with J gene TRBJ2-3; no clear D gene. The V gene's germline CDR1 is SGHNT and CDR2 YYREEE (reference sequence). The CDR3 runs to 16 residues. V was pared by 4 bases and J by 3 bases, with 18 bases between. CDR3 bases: TGTGCCAGCAGCCCCCTCGGTGGTTCCCTTACAGATACGCAGTATTTT. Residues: CASSPLGGSLTDTQYF.